The 20 T cell receptor beta chains below come from one sample, sequenced in a study of blood T cell repertoires in COVID-19. Assay used: immunoSEQ multiplex PCR; TCRdb lists only in-frame clones, some missing. The sample records roughly 420,000 clones, approximately 88% being singletons. Sample: PBMCs or T cells enriched from blood (not recorded which). All receptors derive from a woman aged 25 to 45 with acute COVID-19.

The gene calls are TRBV19 and TRBJ2-7; 8 nucleotides agree with TRBD1. Germline V gene sequence: CDR1 LNHDA, CDR2 SQIVND (reference sequence). This CDR3 comprises 16 residues. J was trimmed by 6 bases and V by 5 bases; bases with no gene match: 15. CDR3 in DNA: TGTGCCAGTAGTGCCCGCGGACAGGGTTCGGGTTCCGAGCAGTACTTC. This codes for CASSARGQGSGSEQYF.

This clone occurred a few times. In nucleotides, the CDR3 is TGTGCTAGTGGTTTGGTGTTTCAGGCGATTTACGAGCAGTACTTC. Translation: CASGLVFQAIYEQYF. This chain uses TRBV12-5 with TRBJ2-7; D ambiguous. Germline CDR1 LGHNT, CDR2 FRNRAP. The CDR3 consists of 15 residues. V dropped 0 bases and J dropped 4 bases, with 13 bases sitting between them.

The rearrangement links TRBV27 to TRBJ2-7, with TRBD2 identical over 9 bases. V lost 5 bases, J lost 0 bases, and 2 bases stayed unmatched. From germline, CDR1 is MNHEY and CDR2 SMNVEV (reference sequence). The CDR3 totals 14 residues. CDR3 in DNA: TGTGCCAGCAGTCAGCGGGGGGTCTCCTACGAGCAGTACTTC. It is translated as CASSQRGVSYEQYF.

This chain links TRBV25-1 with TRBJ1-3, with D perhaps TRBD1 (6 bases). The CDR3 contains 14 residues. V shed 6 bases and J shed 0 bases, with 9 bases lying between them. Germline lookup yields CDR1 MGHDK and CDR2 SYGVNS. CDR3 coding DNA: TGTGCCAGCAGCGCGACAGGCTCTGGAAACACCATATATTTT. It is translated as CASSATGSGNTIYF.

V gene TRBV5-1 combines with J gene TRBJ2-3, with 9 bases that match TRBD1. Germline V CDR1 and CDR2: SGHRS, YFSETQ. V gave up 4 bases and J gave up 3 bases; unmatched junction bases: 6. This CDR3 has 15 residues. CDR3 sequence reads: CASSPTGGWTDTQYF. CDR3 coding DNA: TGCGCCAGCAGCCCTACAGGGGGCTGGACAGATACGCAGTATTTT.

The V gene is TRBV6-5, the J gene TRBJ1-5; D not certain. The CDR3 covers 13 residues. Germline V CDR1 and CDR2: MNHEY, SVGAGI. Trimming left V 2 bases short and J 5 bases short, with 7 bases between. CDR3 DNA: TGTGCCAGCAGTTACGCGAGTTATCAGCCCCAGCATTTT. Translation: CASSYASYQPQHF.

This sequence joins TRBV7-9 and TRBJ2-5; perhaps TRBD1 as D (6 bases). The length of the CDR3 is 16 residues. With 5 bases removed from V and 7 bases from J, the gap between germline ends came to 23 bases. Per germline, CDR1 SEHNR and CDR2 FQNEAQ (reference sequence). Written as DNA, the CDR3 is TGTGCCAGCAGCGACGGACAGCGGTCTTCCTCGGGGACCCAGTACTTC. Amino acid sequence: CASSDGQRSSSGTQYF.

The chain joins TRBV7-3 to TRBJ2-3, with 10 bases identical to TRBD2. V dropped 5 bases and J dropped 3; count of bases not matched to a gene: 14. The CDR3 has 18 residues. Germline lookup yields CDR1 SGHTA and CDR2 FQGTGA. The CDR3 reads CASSLVPAGGPWTDTQYF. In DNA form, the CDR3 reads TGTGCCAGCAGCCTAGTCCCAGCGGGGGGGCCTTGGACAGATACGCAGTATTTT. Full variable domain (remainder filled in from reference TRBV7-3 and TRBJ2-3): GAGVSQTPSNKVTEKGKYVELRCDPISGHTALYWYRQSLGQGPEFLIYFQGTGAADDSGLPNDRFFAVRPEGSVSTLKIQRTERGDSAVYLCASSLVPAGGPWTDTQYFGPGTRLTVL.

CDR3 residues: CASSYRGQGGYGYTF. The CDR3 nucleotides are TGTGCCAGCAGTTACCGTGGACAGGGGGGATATGGCTACACCTTC. V usage is TRBV6-5 and J usage is TRBJ1-2; TRBD1 matches at 10 bases. Trimming cost V 2 bases and J 5 bases; bases outside gene matches: 5. The CDR3 loop spans 15 amino acids. The V gene's germline CDR1 is MNHEY and CDR2 SVGAGI.

The chain employs TRBV6-5 and TRBJ1-5; maybe TRBD1 (6 bases). The CDR3 contains 13 residues. Germline CDR1 reads MNHEY; CDR2 reads SVGAGI. V was shortened by 0 bases and J by 9 bases, with 9 bases between the two germline ends. The CDR3 protein is CASSYSRGMPQHF. The CDR3 DNA reads TGTGCCAGCAGTTACTCGAGGGGGATGCCCCAGCATTTT.

The chain employs TRBV29-1 and TRBJ2-5; TRBD1 aligns across 8 bases. The CDR3 consists of 12 residues. The germline V gene has CDR1 SQVTM and CDR2 ANQGSEA. V gave up 6 bases and J gave up 2 bases; unmatched junction bases: 2. CDR3 sequence reads: CSVGQGQETQYF. The CDR3 coding sequence is TGCAGCGTCGGACAGGGACAAGAGACCCAGTACTTC. Filled out from reference TRBV29-1 and TRBJ2-5, the complete variable domain reads SAVISQKPSRDICQRGTSLTIQCQVDSQVTMMFWYRQQPGQSLTLIATANQGSEATYESGFVIDKFPISRPNLTFSTLTVSNMSPEDSSIYLCSVGQGQETQYFGPGTRLLVL.

In this sample, this clone turned up once. The junction departs from the called germline gene at one end, perhaps through a read error. The V gene is TRBV19, the J gene TRBJ1-6, with D hard to call. This CDR3 contains 15 residues. Germline CDR1 LNHDA, CDR2 SQIVND (reference sequence). The DNA of the CDR3 is TGTGCCAATAGTGAGTTGAGCTCCTATAATTCACCCCTCCACTTT. Its translation: CANSELSSYNSPLHF.

CDR3 coding DNA: TGTGCCAGCCGTGTGACAGGGATTCAGCCCCAGCATTTT. This codes for CASRVTGIQPQHF. The chain uses TRBV19 and TRBJ1-5; 7 bases fit TRBD1. CDR3 size: 13 residues. CDR1 is LNHDA, CDR2 SQIVND, per germline (reference sequence). J was trimmed by 6 bases and V by 9 bases; bases with no gene match: 8. Full variable domain (outside the CDR3, taken from reference TRBV19 and TRBJ1-5): DGGITQSPKYLFRKEGQNVTLSCEQNLNHDAMYWYRQDPGQGLRLIYYSQIVNDFQKGDIAEGYSVSREKKESFPLTVTSAQKNPTAFYLCASRVTGIQPQHFGDGTRLSIL.

The chain joins TRBV18 to TRBJ2-1, with D perhaps matching TRBD1 (5 bases). The CDR3 runs to 15 residues. Germline CDR1 is KGHSH and CDR2 is LQKENI. Trimming removed 0 bases at V and 8 bases at J, with 14 bases between. The CDR3 region is CASSPPEQGGDEQFF. DNA of the CDR3: TGTGCCAGCTCACCACCTGAGCAGGGCGGCGATGAGCAGTTCTTC. The complete variable domain, with remaining parts taken from reference TRBV18 and TRBJ2-1, reads NAGVMQNPRHLVRRRGQEARLRCSPMKGHSHVYWYRQLPEEGLKFMVYLQKENIIDESGMPKERFSAEFPKEGPSILRIQQVVRGDSAAYFCASSPPEQGGDEQFFGPGTRLTVL.

The chain couples TRBV7-9 to TRBJ2-2; a weak D match, TRBD1 (5 bases). Looked up from germline, CDR1 is SEHNR and CDR2 is FQNEAQ (reference sequence). Trimming stripped 5 bases from V and 0 bases from J, with 10 bases between. This CDR3 contains 15 residues. CDR3 nucleotides: TGTGCCAGCAGCGCCCCAGGGCCGAACACCGGGGAGCTGTTTTTT. This codes for CASSAPGPNTGELFF.

The chain is built from TRBV7-3 and TRBJ2-2, with TRBD1 as a possible D gene (5 bases). This CDR3 contains 16 residues. Germline V CDR1 and CDR2: SGHTA, FQGTGA. V dropped 7 bases and J dropped 3 bases, with 18 bases sitting between them. CDR3 coding DNA: TGTGCCAGCACCCCCACTGGGCAGGGCGACACCGGGGAGCTGTTTTTT. Protein: CASTPTGQGDTGELFF.

This clone was picked up one time. The rearrangement joins TRBV14 to TRBJ2-7; TRBD1 matches at 9 bases. The CDR3 is 15 amino acids. Germline CDR1 and CDR2: SGHDN and FVKESK. The V segment lost 5 bases and the J segment 1 base; nucleotides outside the gene matches: 6. The CDR3, as DNA: TGTGCCAGCAGCTACCGGACAGGGGAGTCCTACGAGCAGTACTTC. Protein: CASSYRTGESYEQYF. Together with reference TRBV14 and TRBJ2-7, the CDR3 gives the full variable domain: EAGVTQFPSHSVIEKGQTVTLRCDPISGHDNLYWYRRVMGKEIKFLLHFVKESKQDESGMPNNRFLAERTGGTYSTLKVQPAELEDSGVYFCASSYRTGESYEQYFGPGTRLTVT.

V is TRBV30 and J is TRBJ1-4; D is possibly TRBD1 (5 bases). V lost 4 bases to trimming and J lost 3 bases, with 12 bases between them. Germline V gene sequence: CDR1 GTSNPN, CDR2 SVGIG (reference sequence). The CDR3 extends over 14 amino acids. The DNA for the CDR3 is TGTGCCTGGAACCGCGGGGCCTCTAATGAAAAACTGTTTTTT. It translates to CAWNRGASNEKLFF. Full variable domain (remainder filled in from reference TRBV30 and TRBJ1-4): SQTIHQWPATLVQPVGSPLSLECTVEGTSNPNLYWYRQAAGRGLQLLFYSVGIGQISSEVPQNLSASRPQDRQFILSSKKLLLSDSGFYLCAWNRGASNEKLFFGSGTQLSVL.

The genes are TRBV5-7 and TRBJ1-1, with 10 bases lining up with TRBD1. TRBV5-7 is treated as an ORF (open reading frame) with a function not yet certain. CDR3 length equals 19 residues. V gave up 7 bases and J gave up 4 bases; unmatched junction bases: 22. In DNA form, the CDR3 reads TGTGCCAGCGGCACCCCTCGCCGGGACAGGGGTCCCGGGGGCACTGAAGCTTTCTTT. The encoded protein is CASGTPRRDRGPGGTEAFF.

This chain joins TRBV9 and TRBJ2-5; TRBD2 matches 15 bases. Germline loops: CDR1 SGDLS, CDR2 YYNGEE. With V trimmed by 2 bases and J by 1 base, 3 bases remained unmatched. The CDR3 has 17 amino acids. The DNA for the CDR3 is TGTGCCAGCAGCGTTGGGACTAGCGGGGGGCTCCAAGAGACCCAGTACTTC. Encoded protein: CASSVGTSGGLQETQYF.